The clone carrying this TCR beta chain showed up many times. Its antigen is not known. This specimen comes from a study of neurological immune-mediated disorders. It was by 5'RACE with 10-nucleotide random UMIs that the cDNA was made. TCRdb reprocessed the 5' RACE reads with MiXCR, giving one entry per CDR3 protein. The table lists roughly 22,000 distinct CDR3 sequences, about 6% of them singletons. V was clipped by 5 bases and J by 5 bases; unmatched bases: 14. Germline CDR1 and CDR2: SGHTA and FQGNSA. The CDR3 sequence is 16 residues long. Findings of the study overall: CDR3 amino acid sequences found in expanded clones were never shared across subjects, suggesting private repertoires in all groups.

Specimen: CD8+ T cells from blood. The clonotype originates from a man aged 18 to 30 in good health. The chain combines TRBV7-2 with TRBJ1-1, with TRBD1 matching over 7 bases. The CDR3 DNA is TGTGCCAGCAGCGATAATCCGACAGGGCTGGGGACTGAAGCTTTCTTT. Its protein product is CASSDNPTGLGTEAFF.